These 32 T cell receptor beta chains originate from one sample sequenced in a study of T-cell memory formation after mild COVID-19. One entry per CDR3 protein, called by TCRdb with MiXCR from the 5' RACE reads. Of about 280,000 distinct CDR3 sequences in the sample, approximately 8% were seen once. The sequenced material came from PBMCs or a T cell subset sorted from them (not recorded which). The receptors derive from a young man who had mild COVID-19 (a few samples of this study predate the infection). Cell type and time point are not known.

This clonotype was counted at least ten times. The chain recombines TRBV6-2 or TRBV6-3 with TRBJ2-1, with 8 positions matching TRBD2. V shed 8 bases, J shed 4 bases, and the junction held 13 bases outside the gene matches. Germline CDR1 is MNHEY and CDR2 is SVGEGT. This CDR3 is built from 16 residues. CDR3 amino acids: CASRARGGRPYNEQFF. The DNA of the CDR3 is TGTGCCAGCCGTGCCCGGGGGGGCAGACCTTACAATGAGCAGTTCTTC.

This clonotype was detected ten times or more. The rearrangement joins TRBV7-2 to TRBJ2-5, with TRBD2 matching 7 bases. Germline V gene lookup returns CDR1 SGHTA and CDR2 FQGNSA. V dropped 5 bases and J dropped 5; count of bases not matched to a gene: 8. The CDR3 length is 14 residues. The CDR3 is CASSPVRGRETQYF. CDR3 DNA: TGTGCCAGCAGCCCAGTGCGGGGGAGGGAGACCCAGTACTTC.

This clonotype was seen at least ten times. The chain combines TRBV11-2 with TRBJ1-1; maybe TRBD1 (5 bases). In germline, CDR1 is SGHAT, CDR2 FQNNGV. The V and J ends lost 6 bases and 11 bases respectively, with 16 bases between them. This CDR3 spans 12 amino acids. CDR3 protein: CASRNSGTQAFF. The CDR3 DNA follows: TGTGCCAGCAGAAATTCCGGGACGCAGGCTTTCTTT.

This clonotype was observed a handful of times. The rearrangement uses TRBV5-6 and TRBJ2-3; tentative D call: TRBD2 (7 bases). The V and J ends lost 6 bases and 5 bases respectively, with 19 bases between them. Germline lookup yields CDR1 SGHDT and CDR2 YYEEEE. The CDR3 consists of 15 residues. This CDR3 is CASTGRGGRRDTQYF. The CDR3 region has the DNA TGTGCCAGCACGGGTAGGGGGGGGCGCAGAGATACGCAGTATTTT.

This clonotype was detected only a few times. V usage is TRBV5-6 and J usage is TRBJ2-7; a possible D gene is TRBD2 (5 bases). This CDR3 contains 16 residues. The ends were cut back, 5 bases at V and 0 bases at J, with 18 bases in the middle. Germline-derived CDR1 and CDR2 are SGHDT and YYEEEE. The DNA for the CDR3 is TGTGCCAGCAGTCCTGAAGGAGGAACGAGCTCCTACGAGCAGTACTTC. Translating it yields CASSPEGGTSSYEQYF.

This clonotype was seen a handful of times. The V call is TRBV19, the J call TRBJ1-5; TRBD1 matches 7 bases. The CDR3 has 16 residues. Germline CDR1 and CDR2: LNHDA and SQIVND (reference sequence). The V gene end was trimmed by 6 bases and the J gene end by 2 bases; junction bases not matched to a gene: 10. CDR3 in DNA: TGTGCCAGTAGAGACAGGGAGTCGTCGGGCAATCAGCCCCAGCATTTT. Protein sequence: CASRDRESSGNQPQHF.

The CDR3 loop is CASSQDALAKDTQYF. The CDR3 region has the DNA TGCGCCAGCAGCCAAGATGCCCTAGCCAAAGATACGCAGTATTTT. The chain joins TRBV4-1 to TRBJ2-3; tentatively, D is TRBD2 (5 bases). V was clipped by 0 bases and J by 5 bases, with 12 bases between them. Germline CDR1 MGHRA, CDR2 YSYEKL. This CDR3 spans 15 amino acids.

This clonotype was found many times. The V gene is TRBV5-1, the J gene TRBJ2-7; the D gene is possibly TRBD1 (5 bases). V was trimmed by 0 bases and J by 6 bases, leaving 13 bases between them. Germline V CDR1 and CDR2: SGHRS, YFSETQ. CDR3 length: 14 residues. The CDR3 bases are TGCGCCAGCAGCTTGGAATCAGGGCGGCGCGAGCAGTACTTC. Translated, it gives CASSLESGRREQYF.

The chain has TRBV21-1 and TRBJ1-3. TRBV21-1 is a recognized pseudogene. This CDR3 region has 14 residues. The DNA for the CDR3 is TGTGCCAGCAGCAAAAGATGGTACGGAAACACCATATATTTT. It encodes CASSKRWYGNTIYF.

The chain recombines TRBV5-1 with TRBJ1-6, with TRBD1 matching 8 bases. With 4 bases clipped from V and 14 bases from J, the junction kept 5 bases outside the gene matches. The germline CDR1 and CDR2 sequences are SGHRS and YFSETQ. CDR3 length equals 12 residues. This CDR3 is CASSPGGKALHF. CDR3 coding DNA: TGCGCCAGCAGCCCAGGGGGCAAGGCCCTCCACTTT.

This clonotype was seen only a few times. The chain uses TRBV6-4 and TRBJ2-3, with TRBD2 as a possible D gene (5 bases). V was cut by 8 bases and J by 6 bases, with 15 bases left in between. This CDR3 has 13 amino acids. CDR1 MRHNA and CDR2 SNTAGT come from the germline V gene. The CDR3, as DNA: TGTGCCAGCGCGGGCCAACCACAGGATACGCAGTATTTT. This translates into CASAGQPQDTQYF.

The V call is TRBV5-1, the J call TRBJ1-2; 8 nucleotides match TRBD1. The germline CDR1 and CDR2 sequences are SGHRS and YFSETQ. V shed 0 bases, J shed 8 bases, and the junction held 6 bases outside the gene matches. The CDR3 has 14 residues. The CDR3 nucleotides read TGCGCCAGCAGCTTGGGAGCGACAGGGGAAGGCTACACCTTC. This translates into CASSLGATGEGYTF.

This clonotype has only a few counts. The chain uses TRBV9 and TRBJ1-1; 7 bases line up with TRBD1. The V gene end was trimmed by 3 bases and the J gene end by 10 bases; junction bases not matched to a gene: 15. The CDR3 has 15 residues. CDR1 and CDR2 from the germline V gene are SGDLS and YYNGEE. In nucleotides, the CDR3 is TGTGCCAGCAGCGCGACAGGGCAACATCCCATGGGAGCTTTCTTT. It encodes CASSATGQHPMGAFF.

The CDR3 loop is CAISESLAGQQETQYF. The DNA of the CDR3 is TGTGCCATCAGTGAGTCTCTAGCTGGGCAGCAAGAGACCCAGTACTTC. The gene calls are TRBV10-3 and TRBJ2-5, with TRBD2 as a possible D gene (5 bases). Trimming took off 0 bases at V and 2 bases at J, with 13 bases between the two ends. The CDR3 has 16 amino acids. Germline CDR1 reads ENHRY; CDR2 reads SYGVKD.

The rearrangement uses TRBV7-9 and TRBJ2-5; D might be TRBD1 (6 bases). V dropped 2 bases and J dropped 4 bases, with 11 bases sitting between them. The CDR3 has 14 residues. Germline CDR1 and CDR2: SEHNR and FQNEAQ (reference sequence). The CDR3 is CASSLLGASETQYF. The CDR3 DNA reads as TGTGCCAGCAGCTTACTGGGGGCATCAGAGACCCAGTACTTC.

Many counts were recorded for this clonotype. The rearrangement links TRBV7-2 to TRBJ2-3; the D is unclear. Per germline, CDR1 SGHTA and CDR2 FQGNSA. Trimming removed 1 base from V and 0 bases from J, with 5 bases in between. The CDR3 contains 14 residues. The chain's CDR3 is CASSLERSTDTQYF. CDR3 DNA: TGTGCCAGCAGCTTAGAACGGAGCACAGATACGCAGTATTTT.

This chain links TRBV29-1 with TRBJ2-2; D is unclear. The CDR3 sequence is 12 residues long. V was trimmed by 2 bases and J by 5 bases, leaving 6 bases between them. Germline values: CDR1 SQVTM, CDR2 ANQGSEA. CDR3: CSVEWDTGELFF. The CDR3 DNA is TGCAGCGTTGAATGGGATACCGGGGAGCTGTTTTTT.

This clonotype was detected only a few times. The chain recombines TRBV5-1 with TRBJ2-7; D is unclear. The germline gives CDR1 SGHRS, CDR2 YFSETQ. Trimming stripped 2 bases from V and 3 bases from J, with 9 bases between. This CDR3 has 13 amino acids. CDR3 region: CASSFSPGYEQYF. The CDR3 DNA is TGCGCCAGCAGCTTTTCTCCAGGCTACGAGCAGTACTTC.

V usage is TRBV7-3 and J usage is TRBJ2-3; 10 bases are a match to TRBD1. J lost 5 bases, V lost 6 bases, and 8 bases had no gene match. Germline V gene lookup returns CDR1 SGHTA and CDR2 FQGTGA. The CDR3 is 15 residues long. The CDR3 sequence is CASRAGQGSEDTQYF. The CDR3 coding sequence is TGTGCCAGCAGGGCGGGACAGGGGTCTGAAGATACGCAGTATTTT.

V usage is TRBV7-6 and J usage is TRBJ1-1; 8 positions agree with TRBD1. CDR3 size: 17 residues. Germline values: CDR1 SGHVS, CDR2 FNYEAQ. The V segment lost 5 bases and the J segment 0 bases; nucleotides outside the gene matches: 11. The CDR3 nucleotides read TGTGCCAGCAGCCCAGGGCCCAGGGGGCGCCTGAACACTGAAGCTTTCTTT. Translation gives CASSPGPRGRLNTEAFF.

Ten or more counts support this clonotype. The J gene is TRBJ2-1, the V gene TRBV6-5; 9 bases match TRBD1. Trimming removed 7 bases from V and 9 bases from J; junction bases left unmatched: 13. The CDR3 runs to 15 residues. Per germline, CDR1 MNHEY and CDR2 SVGAGI. CDR3 nucleotide sequence: TGTGCCAGCACTTCCCGCCCGACAGGGGGTTCTGAGCAGTTCTTC. Encoded protein: CASTSRPTGGSEQFF.

The chain is built from TRBV6-2 or TRBV6-3 and TRBJ2-7; possible D gene TRBD2, 6 bases. V lost 6 bases, J lost 4 bases, and 16 bases lay in between. Germline-derived CDR1 and CDR2 are MNHEY and SVGEGT. This CDR3 comprises 14 residues. The DNA for the CDR3 is TGTGCCAGCAGGACCCTTGGAGGGTGGTACGAGCAGTACTTC. It codes for CASRTLGGWYEQYF.

The V and J genes are TRBV5-6 and TRBJ1-5; D ambiguous. Germline V gives CDR1 SGHDT, CDR2 YYEEEE. Deletions cut 1 base from V and 0 bases from J, with 11 bases between. CDR3 length: 16 residues. The CDR3 reads CASSLRARNSNQPQHF. The CDR3 DNA reads as TGTGCCAGCAGCTTGAGGGCGCGGAATAGCAATCAGCCCCAGCATTTT. Full variable domain (missing parts from reference TRBV5-6 and TRBJ1-5): DAGVTQSPTHLIKTRGQQVTLRCSPKSGHDTVSWYQQALGQGPQFIFQYYEEEERQRGNFPDRFSGHQFPNYSSELNVNALLLGDSALYLCASSLRARNSNQPQHFGDGTRLSIL.

A few counts support this clonotype. This sequence joins TRBV20-1 and TRBJ2-5, with 8 bases that match TRBD1. After removal of 0 bases from V and 0 bases from J, the junction contained 6 bases not matched to a gene. The CDR3 is 16 residues long. Germline CDR1 DFQATT, CDR2 SNEGSKA (reference sequence). The CDR3 loop reads CSARDLGQGHQETQYF. CDR3 nucleotides: TGCAGTGCTAGAGATCTCGGACAGGGCCACCAAGAGACCCAGTACTTC.

Only a few counts were recorded for this clonotype. The chain couples TRBV7-3 to TRBJ2-2; no clear D. CDR3 length: 16 amino acids. CDR1 SGHTA and CDR2 FQGTGA come from the germline V gene. Between the trimmed V and J ends, which lost 5 bases and 2 bases, there was a span of 15 bases. The CDR3 is CASSLIPATNTGELFF. The CDR3 bases are TGTGCCAGCAGCCTCATCCCAGCCACAAACACCGGGGAGCTGTTTTTT. Drawing the rest from reference TRBV7-3 and TRBJ2-2, the complete variable domain is GAGVSQTPSNKVTEKGKYVELRCDPISGHTALYWYRQSLGQGPEFLIYFQGTGAADDSGLPNDRFFAVRPEGSVSTLKIQRTERGDSAVYLCASSLIPATNTGELFFGEGSRLTVL.

A few counts support this clonotype. This chain connects TRBV11-2 to TRBJ2-1, with 8 bases that match TRBD1. The junction had 10 bases not matched to a gene; V was cut back by 0 bases and J by 6 bases. CDR3 length: 17 amino acids. In germline, CDR1 is SGHAT, CDR2 FQNNGV. The CDR3 sequence is CASSLDGSWGQVNEQFF. The CDR3 DNA reads as TGTGCCAGCAGCTTAGATGGGTCGTGGGGACAGGTCAATGAGCAGTTCTTC. Together with reference TRBV11-2 and TRBJ2-1, the CDR3 gives the full variable domain: EAGVAQSPRYKIIEKRQSVAFWCNPISGHATLYWYQQILGQGPKLLIQFQNNGVVDDSQLPKDRFSAERLKGVDSTLKIQPAKLEDSAVYLCASSLDGSWGQVNEQFFGPGTRLTVL.

The rearrangement uses TRBV6-6 and TRBJ2-7; tentative D call: TRBD1 (5 bases). Germline assignment: CDR1 MNHNY and CDR2 SVGAGI (reference sequence). Trimming took off 0 bases at V and 4 bases at J, with 16 bases between the two ends. CDR3 length: 16 residues. As DNA, the CDR3 is TGTGCCAGCAGTTACTCACTGCAGGGAAGTCAATACGAGCAGTACGTC. It specifies CASSYSLQGSQYEQYV.

The chain links TRBV29-1 to TRBJ2-2; 8 bases are a match to TRBD1. The CDR3 extends over 17 amino acids. V was clipped by 0 bases and J by 5 bases; unmatched bases: 11. Germline V gives CDR1 SQVTM, CDR2 ANQGSEA. Here the CDR3 reads CSVEDEENRGFTGELFF. The CDR3 coding sequence is TGCAGCGTTGAAGATGAGGAAAACAGGGGGTTTACCGGGGAGCTGTTTTTT.

This clonotype came up a few times. V gene TRBV7-9 combines with J gene TRBJ2-3; 7 bases align to TRBD2. Looked up from germline, CDR1 is SEHNR and CDR2 is FQNEAQ (reference sequence). Trimming took 1 base from V and 1 from J; bases not matched to a gene: 14. The CDR3 consists of 19 residues. The CDR3 bases are TGTGCCAGCAGCTTAGTAGTATACCTTACAGCGGGGCGCACAGATACGCAGTATTTT. Encoded protein: CASSLVVYLTAGRTDTQYF.

The rearrangement joins TRBV7-6 to TRBJ1-2; 8 bases line up with TRBD1. The ends lost 4 bases at V and 7 bases at J; junction bases unmatched: 8. CDR3 length: 14 amino acids. CDR1 and CDR2 (germline): SGHVS, FNYEAQ. The CDR3 region is CASSYGQGTGGYTF. CDR3 nucleotides: TGTGCCAGCAGCTACGGACAGGGAACGGGTGGCTACACCTTC.

This clonotype was detected only a few times. This chain joins TRBV3-1 and TRBJ2-1; possible D gene TRBD1, 5 bases. V dropped 7 bases and J dropped 5 bases, with 18 bases sitting between them. The CDR3 runs 15 residues. In germline, CDR1 is LGHDT, CDR2 YNNKEL (reference sequence). CDR3 amino acids: CASTTTQGVNNEQFF. CDR3 bases: TGTGCCAGCACCACAACCCAAGGGGTCAACAATGAGCAGTTCTTC.

The V call is TRBV19, the J call TRBJ2-7; 9 bases match TRBD1. Germline V gene data show CDR1 as LNHDA and CDR2 as SQIVND (reference sequence). V dropped 4 bases and J dropped 3; count of bases not matched to a gene: 4. CDR3 length: 14 amino acids. For the CDR3, the DNA is TGTGCCAGTAGTAAGACAGGGGGGTTCTACGAGCAGTACTTC. This codes for CASSKTGGFYEQYF.